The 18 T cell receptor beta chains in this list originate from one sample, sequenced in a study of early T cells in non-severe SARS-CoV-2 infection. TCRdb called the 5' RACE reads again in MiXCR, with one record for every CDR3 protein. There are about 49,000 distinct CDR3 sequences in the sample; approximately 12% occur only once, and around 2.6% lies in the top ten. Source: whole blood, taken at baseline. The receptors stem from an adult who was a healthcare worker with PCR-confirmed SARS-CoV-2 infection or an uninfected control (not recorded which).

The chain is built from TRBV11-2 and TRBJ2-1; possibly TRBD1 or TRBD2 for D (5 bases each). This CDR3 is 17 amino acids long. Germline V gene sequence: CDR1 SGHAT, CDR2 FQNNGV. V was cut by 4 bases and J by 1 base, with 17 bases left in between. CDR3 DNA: TGTGCCAGCAGCTCGGGGACGGCCCTCGGGTCCTACAATGAGCAGTTCTTC. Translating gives CASSSGTALGSYNEQFF.

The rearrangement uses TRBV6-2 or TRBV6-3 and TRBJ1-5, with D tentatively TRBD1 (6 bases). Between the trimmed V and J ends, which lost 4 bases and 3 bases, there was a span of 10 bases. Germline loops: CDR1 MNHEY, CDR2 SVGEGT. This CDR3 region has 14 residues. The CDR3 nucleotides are TGTGCCAGCAGTTTGTGGACAGTCAATCAGCCCCAGCATTTT. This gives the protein CASSLWTVNQPQHF.

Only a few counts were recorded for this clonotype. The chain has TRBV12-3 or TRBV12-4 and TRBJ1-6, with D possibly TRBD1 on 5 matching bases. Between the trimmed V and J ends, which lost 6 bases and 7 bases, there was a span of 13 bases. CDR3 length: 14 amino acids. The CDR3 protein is CASSLGRGNSPLHF. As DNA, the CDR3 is TGTGCCAGCAGCCTGGGACGGGGCAATTCACCCCTCCACTTT.

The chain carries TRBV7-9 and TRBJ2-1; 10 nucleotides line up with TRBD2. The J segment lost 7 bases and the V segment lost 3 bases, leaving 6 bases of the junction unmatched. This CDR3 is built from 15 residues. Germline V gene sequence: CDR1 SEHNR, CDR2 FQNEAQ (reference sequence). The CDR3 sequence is CASSLDSGRKNEQFF. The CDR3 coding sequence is TGTGCCAGCAGCTTGGATAGCGGGAGGAAGAATGAGCAGTTCTTC.

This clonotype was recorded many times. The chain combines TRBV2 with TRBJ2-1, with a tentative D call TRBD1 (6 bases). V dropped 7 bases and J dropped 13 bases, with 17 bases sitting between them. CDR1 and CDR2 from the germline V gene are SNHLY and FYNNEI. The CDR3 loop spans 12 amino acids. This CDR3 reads CASNFEGGSQFF. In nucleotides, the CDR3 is TGTGCCAGCAACTTCGAAGGGGGTAGTCAGTTCTTC.

The CDR3 reads CASSVGSGSGETQYF. CDR3 in DNA: TGTGCCAGCAGCGTAGGTAGCGGGAGTGGGGAGACCCAGTACTTC. The rearrangement links TRBV9 to TRBJ2-5; the match to TRBD2 covers 9 bases. Germline trimming cut 0 bases from V and 5 bases from J; bases unmatched to any gene: 5. This CDR3 comprises 15 residues. CDR1 SGDLS and CDR2 YYNGEE come from the germline V gene.

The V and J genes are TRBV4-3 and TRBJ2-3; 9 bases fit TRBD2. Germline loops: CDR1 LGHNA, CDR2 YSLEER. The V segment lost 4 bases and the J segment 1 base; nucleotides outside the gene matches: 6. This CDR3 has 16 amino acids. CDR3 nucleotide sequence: TGCGCCAGCAGCCTACTTGGCGGGGGGGGCACAGATACGCAGTATTTT. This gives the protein CASSLLGGGGTDTQYF.

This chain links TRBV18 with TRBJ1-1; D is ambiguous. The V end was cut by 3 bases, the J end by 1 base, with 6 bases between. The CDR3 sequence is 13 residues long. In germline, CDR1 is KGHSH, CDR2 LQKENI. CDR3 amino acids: CASSPSQNTEAFF. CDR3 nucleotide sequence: TGTGCCAGCTCACCTTCACAGAACACTGAAGCTTTCTTT.

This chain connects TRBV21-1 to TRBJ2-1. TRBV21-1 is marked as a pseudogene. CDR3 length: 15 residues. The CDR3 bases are TGTGCCAGCAGCGGTCTCTGGGTCTCCTACAATGAGCAGTTCTTC. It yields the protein CASSGLWVSYNEQFF.

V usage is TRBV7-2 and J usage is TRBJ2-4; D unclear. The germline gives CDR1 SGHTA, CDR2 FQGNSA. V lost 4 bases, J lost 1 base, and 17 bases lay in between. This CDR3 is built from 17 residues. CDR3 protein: CASSSPGLRIAKNIQYF. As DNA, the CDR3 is TGTGCCAGCAGCTCCCCAGGTCTTCGAATTGCCAAAAACATTCAGTACTTC.

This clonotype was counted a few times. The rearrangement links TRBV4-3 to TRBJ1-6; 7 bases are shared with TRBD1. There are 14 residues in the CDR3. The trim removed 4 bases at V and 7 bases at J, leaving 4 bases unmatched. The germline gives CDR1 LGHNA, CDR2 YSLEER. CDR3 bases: TGCGCCAGCAGCCCAGGGACAGCCAATTCACCCCTCCACTTT. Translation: CASSPGTANSPLHF.

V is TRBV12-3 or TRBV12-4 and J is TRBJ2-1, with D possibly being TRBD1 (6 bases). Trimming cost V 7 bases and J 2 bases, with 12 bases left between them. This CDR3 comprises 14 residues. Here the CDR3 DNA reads TGTGCCAGCACCAGGACAGAGGCCTACAATGAGCAGTTCTTC. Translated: CASTRTEAYNEQFF.

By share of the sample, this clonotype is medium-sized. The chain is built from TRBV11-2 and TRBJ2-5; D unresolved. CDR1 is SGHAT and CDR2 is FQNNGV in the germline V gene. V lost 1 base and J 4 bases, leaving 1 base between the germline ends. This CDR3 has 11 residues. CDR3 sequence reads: CASSLGETQYF. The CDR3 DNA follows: TGTGCCAGCAGCTTAGGAGAGACCCAGTACTTC. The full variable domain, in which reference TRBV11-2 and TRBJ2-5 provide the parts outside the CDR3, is EAGVAQSPRYKIIEKRQSVAFWCNPISGHATLYWYQQILGQGPKLLIQFQNNGVVDDSQLPKDRFSAERLKGVDSTLKIQPAKLEDSAVYLCASSLGETQYFGPGTRLLVL.

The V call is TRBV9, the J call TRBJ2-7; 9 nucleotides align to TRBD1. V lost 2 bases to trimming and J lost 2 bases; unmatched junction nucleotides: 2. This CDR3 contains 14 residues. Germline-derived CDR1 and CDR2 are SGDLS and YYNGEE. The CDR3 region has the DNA TGTGCCAGCAGCGTTGGGACAGGGACCTACGAGCAGTACTTC. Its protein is CASSVGTGTYEQYF.

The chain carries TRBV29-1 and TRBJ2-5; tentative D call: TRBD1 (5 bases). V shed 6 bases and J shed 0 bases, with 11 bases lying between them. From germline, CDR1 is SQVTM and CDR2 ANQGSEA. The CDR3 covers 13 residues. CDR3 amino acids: CSVGREYQETQYF. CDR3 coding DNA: TGCAGCGTCGGCAGGGAATACCAAGAGACCCAGTACTTC.

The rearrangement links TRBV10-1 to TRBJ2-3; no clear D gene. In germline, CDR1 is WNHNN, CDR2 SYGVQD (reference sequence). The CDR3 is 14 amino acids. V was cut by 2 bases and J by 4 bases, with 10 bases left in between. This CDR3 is CASSEGRSSDTQYF. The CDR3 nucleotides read TGCGCCAGCAGTGAGGGACGGTCCTCAGATACGCAGTATTTT.

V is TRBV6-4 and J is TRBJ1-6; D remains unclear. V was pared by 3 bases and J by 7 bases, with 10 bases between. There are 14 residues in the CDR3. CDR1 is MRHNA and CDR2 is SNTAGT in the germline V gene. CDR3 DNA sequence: TGTGCCAGCAGTGAGGGCAGGTTAAATTCACCCCTCCACTTT. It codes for CASSEGRLNSPLHF.

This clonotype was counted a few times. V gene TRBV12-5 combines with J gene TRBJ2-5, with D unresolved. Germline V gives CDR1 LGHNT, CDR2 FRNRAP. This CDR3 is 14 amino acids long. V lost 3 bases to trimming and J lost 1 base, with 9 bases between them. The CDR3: CASGLGRTQETQYF. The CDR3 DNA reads TGTGCTAGTGGTTTAGGACGGACCCAAGAGACCCAGTACTTC.